This entry is about one TCR beta chain. There are many counts of this clone. Its antigen is still unknown. Within one base of it there is no much larger clone, and no base qualities were kept. Genomic DNA was the input for TRB sequencing, which was run either with the immunoSEQ assay at survey resolution or with the hsTCRB kit. In the source study's methods: The immunoSEQ software handled the initial read processing, while the LymphoSeq R package was used for the repertoire analyses. Clonality was calculated as 1 minus normalized Shannon entropy, and the Gini coefficient was also calculated for each TRB dataset. To infer phenotypes in unsorted samples, TRB sequences from sorted subsets of the recipient or donor were mapped onto unsorted samples from the same recipient. TCRdb holds this immuneACCESS table with in-frame rearrangements only. Some clones are missing; in checked studies, unresolved V genes explain under half, and the rest has no known cause. Clone size and the V and J calls come from that table; the DNA yielded D and trimming. The table for this sample lists roughly 32,000 clones, none of them counted only once. Around 5% of the sample belongs to the ten largest clones.

Related bone marrow donors provided peripheral blood samples on the day of marrow donation. Peripheral blood and bone marrow mononuclear cells were isolated by Ficoll-Hypaque density centrifugation and cryopreserved. The V and J ends are trimmed by 0 bases and 7 bases, leaving 12 bases between them. The CDR3, from cysteine to phenylalanine, totals 15 residues. This entry keeps only the CDR3 DNA: 45 bases, framed from base 1. From the germline V gene, CDR1 is LGHNA and CDR2 is YSLEER. This sample is part of a study of T cells after posttransplantation cyclophosphamide (TCRdb year 2016). About the study as a whole: T cell repertoire reconstitution was tracked by TRB sequencing after myeloablative bone marrow transplantation in which posttransplantation cyclophosphamide was used as GVHD prophylaxis. Antigen receptor sequencing covered samples from 35 to 40 PTCy-treated patients and about 17 of their related bone marrow donors. Blood from all 30 or so PTCy patients who had 1-year posttransplant specimens underwent TRB sequencing. In 3 patients, TRB sequencing was also performed on up to about 3 more blood samples taken 2 to 5.2 years after transplant, and in 4 patients, pretransplant blood was also TRB-sequenced. TRA and TRB clonality were tightly correlated in 10 or so samples, so subsequent TCR analyses focused on TRB only. Public TRB sequences were searched against a database of over 3,500 sequences associated with responses to pathogens, tumor antigens, self-antigens and alloantigens.

Paper-wide results and their limitations: Donor-recipient similarity was low at 1-2 months but increased during the first year, and donor CD8+ memory clones often dominated later blood repertoires. The TRB repertoires of T cells infiltrating skin or GI tract showed only limited overlap with the TRB repertoires of T cells in blood. Across 45 patients, recipient CMV seropositivity and CMV reactivation were highly associated with TRB clonality; PTCy diversity was similar to CNI/methotrexate controls.

Sequenced: PBMCs. This receptor was taken from a woman aged 25 to 45 in good health and a related stem cell transplant donor. Rearrangement joined TRBV4-3 to TRBJ1-4, and perhaps TRBD1 as D gene, on 6 matching bases. The CDR3 sequence is CASSQDQGRGEKLFF. The nucleotide sequence reads TGCGCCAGCAGCCAAGATCAGGGGAGGGGTGAAAAACTGTTTTTT.